Listed below are T cell receptor beta chains from one sample, sequenced in a study of blood T cell repertoires in COVID-19. Assay: immunoSEQ multiplex PCR; the TCRdb copy retains only in-frame clones and omits some. The data show nearly 90,000 clones, approximately 88% seen once. The sample taken for sequencing was peripheral blood. These receptors were collected from a man older than 75 with acute or convalescent COVID-19. Both conserved end residues are part of each CDR3. Fields, in order: J gene, V gene, D gene, clone size, CDR3 protein, CDR3 DNA. The D gene is left open where the match is weak. Size is omitted from some rows. Given values are once, few, many or a class for expanded clones.

j_gene: TRBJ2-1; v_gene: TRBV28; d_gene: TRBD1; abundance: .; CDR3aa: CASRPAGQGAVNEQFF; CDR3nt: TGTGCCAGCAGGCCCGCCGGACAGGGGGCAGTTAATGAGCAGTTCTTC
j_gene: TRBJ1-5; v_gene: TRBV18; d_gene: .; abundance: .; CDR3aa: CASSPDSGNQPQHF; CDR3nt: TGTGCCAGCTCACCTGACAGCGGCAATCAGCCCCAGCATTTT
j_gene: TRBJ1-1; v_gene: TRBV2; d_gene: TRBD1; abundance: .; CDR3aa: CASRAGQGPEAFF; CDR3nt: TGTGCCAGCAGGGCCGGACAGGGGCCTGAAGCTTTCTTT
j_gene: TRBJ1-6; v_gene: TRBV6-6; d_gene: TRBD1; abundance: .; CDR3aa: CASTYGQGDNSPLHF; CDR3nt: TGTGCCAGCACCTACGGACAGGGTGATAATTCACCCCTCCACTTT
j_gene: TRBJ1-2; v_gene: TRBV7-9; d_gene: .; abundance: .; CDR3aa: CASRPGGAGRDGYTF; CDR3nt: TGTGCCAGCAGGCCCGGGGGGGCAGGGCGTGATGGCTACACCTTC
j_gene: TRBJ1-6; v_gene: TRBV11-3; d_gene: .; abundance: .; CDR3aa: CASSLNAGDESPLHF; CDR3nt: TGTGCCAGCAGCTTAAATGCTGGAGATGAATCACCCCTCCACTTT
j_gene: TRBJ1-4; v_gene: TRBV19; d_gene: .; abundance: .; CDR3aa: CASSGGVTNEKLFF; CDR3nt: TGTGCCAGTAGTGGCGGGGTAACTAATGAAAAACTGTTTTTT
j_gene: TRBJ2-7; v_gene: TRBV19; d_gene: TRBD1; abundance: .; CDR3aa: CASSGPGQGYEQYF; CDR3nt: TGTGCCAGTAGTGGCCCAGGACAGGGGTACGAGCAGTACTTC
j_gene: TRBJ1-2; v_gene: TRBV30; d_gene: TRBD1; abundance: .; CDR3aa: CAWAGQSANYGYTF; CDR3nt: TGTGCCTGGGCGGGACAGTCAGCTAACTATGGCTACACCTTC
j_gene: TRBJ1-2; v_gene: TRBV15; d_gene: .; abundance: .; CDR3aa: CATSRVAGKNYGYTF; CDR3nt: TGTGCCACCAGCAGAGTTGCAGGGAAGAACTATGGCTACACCTTC
j_gene: TRBJ2-7; v_gene: TRBV4-2; d_gene: TRBD2; abundance: .; CDR3aa: CASSQSLAGGSVEQYF; CDR3nt: TGTGCCAGCAGCCAATCATTAGCGGGAGGGTCCGTCGAGCAGTACTTC
j_gene: TRBJ2-3; v_gene: TRBV12-3/TRBV12-4; d_gene: .; abundance: .; CDR3aa: CASSLDRKDTQYF; CDR3nt: TGTGCCAGCAGTTTAGACAGGAAAGATACGCAGTATTTT
j_gene: TRBJ1-3; v_gene: TRBV3-1/TRBV3-2; d_gene: TRBD1; abundance: .; CDR3aa: CASSPQGARGNTIYF; CDR3nt: TGTGCCAGCAGCCCGCAGGGGGCGCGAGGAAACACCATATATTTT
j_gene: TRBJ1-3; v_gene: TRBV3-1/TRBV3-2; d_gene: .; abundance: once; CDR3aa: CASSTRNTIYF; CDR3nt: TGTGCCAGCAGCACGAGGAACACCATATATTTT
j_gene: TRBJ2-3; v_gene: TRBV7-2; d_gene: TRBD2; abundance: .; CDR3aa: CASSLVEIAGYSTDTQYF; CDR3nt: TGTGCCAGCAGCTTAGTCGAGATAGCGGGGTATAGCACAGATACGCAGTATTTT
j_gene: TRBJ1-1; v_gene: TRBV27; d_gene: TRBD1; abundance: .; CDR3aa: CASSSQSTGSLPEAFF; CDR3nt: TGTGCCAGCAGTTCCCAGTCGACAGGGAGTCTTCCTGAAGCTTTCTTT
j_gene: TRBJ1-1; v_gene: TRBV19; d_gene: .; abundance: .; CDR3aa: CASSISAAFEAFF; CDR3nt: TGTGCCAGTAGTATCTCGGCGGCATTTGAAGCTTTCTTT
j_gene: TRBJ2-1; v_gene: TRBV27; d_gene: .; abundance: once; CDR3aa: CASSSAYNEQFF; CDR3nt: TGTGCCAGCAGTTCTGCCTACAATGAGCAGTTCTTC
j_gene: TRBJ1-4; v_gene: TRBV10-3; d_gene: .; abundance: once; CDR3aa: CAISESLDPTNEKLFF; CDR3nt: TGTGCCATCAGTGAGTCGCTAGACCCAACTAATGAAAAACTGTTTTTT
j_gene: TRBJ1-5; v_gene: TRBV19; d_gene: .; abundance: .; CDR3aa: CASSVQAYSNQPQHF; CDR3nt: TGTGCCAGTAGTGTACAGGCTTATAGCAATCAGCCCCAGCATTTT
j_gene: TRBJ2-7; v_gene: TRBV6-5; d_gene: .; abundance: .; CDR3aa: CASSLADTYEQYF; CDR3nt: TGTGCCAGCAGCCTAGCCGACACCTACGAGCAGTACTTC
j_gene: TRBJ2-1; v_gene: TRBV24-1; d_gene: TRBD2; abundance: few; CDR3aa: CATSDPGLAGGFSYNEQFF; CDR3nt: TGTGCCACCAGTGATCCGGGGCTAGCGGGAGGTTTCTCCTACAATGAGCAGTTCTTC
j_gene: TRBJ2-1; v_gene: TRBV6-5; d_gene: .; abundance: .; CDR3aa: CASSLNSGPYNEQFF; CDR3nt: TGTGCCAGCAGTTTGAACAGCGGACCCTACAATGAGCAGTTCTTC
j_gene: TRBJ1-2; v_gene: TRBV7-2; d_gene: .; abundance: .; CDR3aa: CASSLARGYGYTF; CDR3nt: TGTGCCAGCAGCTTAGCCCGGGGCTATGGCTACACCTTC
j_gene: TRBJ1-2; v_gene: TRBV3-1/TRBV3-2; d_gene: .; abundance: .; CDR3aa: CASSQGVQDYGYTF; CDR3nt: TGTGCCAGCAGCCAAGGGGTCCAGGATTATGGCTACACCTTC
j_gene: TRBJ1-5; v_gene: TRBV12-3/TRBV12-4; d_gene: .; abundance: .; CDR3aa: CASTPGSQPQHF; CDR3nt: TGTGCCAGCACTCCGGGGTCTCAGCCCCAGCATTTT
j_gene: TRBJ2-7; v_gene: TRBV30; d_gene: TRBD2; abundance: .; CDR3aa: CAWSRLASSYEQYF; CDR3nt: TGTGCCTGGAGTAGACTAGCGAGCTCCTACGAGCAGTACTTC
j_gene: TRBJ2-5; v_gene: TRBV6-5; d_gene: .; abundance: .; CDR3aa: CASIGAVQETQYF; CDR3nt: TGTGCCAGCATCGGAGCGGTCCAAGAGACCCAGTACTTC
j_gene: TRBJ1-1; v_gene: TRBV7-2; d_gene: TRBD1; abundance: .; CDR3aa: CASSLWDSITEAFF; CDR3nt: TGTGCCAGCAGCTTATGGGACAGTATAACTGAAGCTTTCTTT
j_gene: TRBJ1-6; v_gene: TRBV19; d_gene: .; abundance: .; CDR3aa: CASSPGESTNSPLHF; CDR3nt: TGTGCCAGTAGTCCGGGGGAATCAACTAATTCACCCCTCCACTTT
j_gene: TRBJ1-2; v_gene: TRBV4-1; d_gene: .; abundance: .; CDR3aa: CASSQDTGFGYTF; CDR3nt: TGCGCCAGCAGCCAAGACACAGGGTTTGGCTACACCTTC
j_gene: TRBJ2-1; v_gene: TRBV3-1/TRBV3-2; d_gene: .; abundance: .; CDR3aa: CASSHRAANSYNEQFF; CDR3nt: TGTGCCAGCAGCCACCGAGCGGCTAACTCCTACAATGAGCAGTTCTTC
j_gene: TRBJ2-3; v_gene: TRBV6-5; d_gene: TRBD2; abundance: .; CDR3aa: CASGSGRENTDTQYF; CDR3nt: TGTGCCAGCGGAAGCGGGAGAGAAAACACAGATACGCAGTATTTT
j_gene: TRBJ1-2; v_gene: TRBV19; d_gene: TRBD1; abundance: once; CDR3aa: CASSIAGTGGNYGYTF; CDR3nt: TGTGCCAGTAGTATAGCGGGCACAGGGGGCAACTATGGCTACACCTTC
j_gene: TRBJ1-2; v_gene: TRBV4-2; d_gene: .; abundance: .; CDR3aa: CASSPRSGFHGYTF; CDR3nt: TGTGCCAGCAGCCCCCGATCGGGGTTCCATGGCTACACCTTC
j_gene: TRBJ1-3; v_gene: TRBV9; d_gene: TRBD1; abundance: .; CDR3aa: CASSVTPFGQGATGNTIYF; CDR3nt: TGTGCCAGCAGCGTAACCCCCTTTGGGCAGGGGGCAACAGGAAACACCATATATTTT
j_gene: TRBJ1-4; v_gene: TRBV25-1; d_gene: .; abundance: few; CDR3aa: CASSVGVTKGEKLFF; CDR3nt: TGTGCCAGCAGTGTCGGGGTGACCAAGGGTGAAAAACTGTTTTTT
j_gene: TRBJ2-4; v_gene: TRBV5-6; d_gene: .; abundance: .; CDR3aa: CASSSEGYGPLNIQYF; CDR3nt: TGTGCCAGCAGCTCGGAGGGATATGGGCCCTTAAACATTCAGTACTTC
j_gene: TRBJ2-1; v_gene: TRBV14; d_gene: TRBD2; abundance: .; CDR3aa: CASSQDPGGLAGPNEQFF; CDR3nt: TGTGCCAGCAGCCAAGATCCGGGGGGACTAGCGGGACCCAATGAGCAGTTCTTC
j_gene: TRBJ1-5; v_gene: TRBV4-2; d_gene: .; abundance: .; CDR3aa: CASSQSRGDGQPQHF; CDR3nt: TGTGCCAGCAGCCAAAGCAGGGGAGACGGTCAGCCCCAGCATTTT
j_gene: TRBJ1-1; v_gene: TRBV25-1; d_gene: TRBD1; abundance: once; CDR3aa: CASIPRRQGGPLNTEAFF; CDR3nt: TGTGCCAGCATCCCGCGGCGACAGGGTGGCCCCCTGAACACTGAAGCTTTCTTT
j_gene: TRBJ1-5; v_gene: TRBV7-2; d_gene: TRBD1; abundance: .; CDR3aa: CASSVQGNQPQHF; CDR3nt: TGTGCCAGCAGCGTACAGGGGAATCAGCCCCAGCATTTT
j_gene: TRBJ1-5; v_gene: TRBV18; d_gene: TRBD1; abundance: .; CDR3aa: CASSPDRDQPQHF; CDR3nt: TGTGCCAGCTCCCCGGACAGGGATCAGCCCCAGCATTTT